The next 27 T cell receptor beta chains were all read from a single sample in a study of T cell repertoires in aging, cancer and after chemotherapy. TCR beta rearrangements were amplified from peripheral blood genomic DNA. Multiplex touch-down PCR with TRB-A/B primers amplified rearranged V-D-J TRB sequences. TCRdb processed the multiplex PCR reads anew with MiXCR; each CDR3 protein has one entry. The sample includes roughly 4,900 distinct CDR3 sequences, about 30% of them seen just once. The source material was blood. The origin of the receptors is a human donor with a solid tumor.

This clonotype was seen a handful of times. The CDR3 sequence: CASSPGQNYGYTF. The CDR3 DNA reads as TGTGCCAGCAGTCCAGGACAGAACTATGGCTACACCTTC. V usage is TRBV6-4 and J usage is TRBJ1-2, with D possibly matching TRBD1 (6 bases). The ends were cut back, 5 bases at V and 2 bases at J, with 9 bases in the middle. The CDR3 contains 13 residues. Germline V lookup: CDR1 MRHNA, CDR2 SNTAGT.

The V gene is TRBV12-3 or TRBV12-4, the J gene TRBJ2-2; D is uncertain. V was pared by 3 bases and J by 4 bases, with 12 bases between. The CDR3 has 15 residues. CDR3 sequence (DNA): TGTGCCAGCAGTTTGATTGGGTCCCGCACCGGGGAGCTGTTTTTT. This translates into CASSLIGSRTGELFF.

J is TRBJ2-2 and V is TRBV7-3, with TRBD2 matching 7 bases. The ends lost 1 base at V and 3 bases at J; junction bases unmatched: 5. This CDR3 region has 16 residues. Germline-derived CDR1 and CDR2 are SGHTA and FQGTGA. The CDR3 region is CASSLMGRGDTGELFF. The CDR3 DNA reads TGTGCCAGCAGCTTAATGGGTCGGGGGGACACCGGGGAGCTGTTTTTT.

This clonotype was found a few times. The chain employs TRBV27 and TRBJ1-5; tentative D call: TRBD1 (6 bases). Trimming removed 7 bases from V and 0 bases from J, with 31 bases in between. This CDR3 is 21 amino acids long. Germline V gene data show CDR1 as MNHEY and CDR2 as SMNVEV (reference sequence). CDR3 DNA sequence: TGTGCCAGCAATCTCGCACCCAAATACCAAAGGGGGGGCCATAGCAATCAGCCCCAGCATTTT. Translation: CASNLAPKYQRGGHSNQPQHF.

V gene TRBV20-1 combines with J gene TRBJ2-7, with D uncertain. The V end was cut by 3 bases, the J end by 7 bases, with 10 bases between. The CDR3 covers 11 residues. Germline CDR1 is DFQATT and CDR2 is SNEGSKA (reference sequence). The DNA of the CDR3 is TGCAGTGCTAGTCCTCGTCGGGAGCAGTACTTC. Protein sequence: CSASPRREQYF.

As regards this clonotype: This likely comes from a read error, as the CDR3 has no conserved phenylalanine or tryptophan at its end. The chain joins TRBV7-2 to TRBJ2-4; TRBD1 might be the D (5 bases). Trimming shortened V by 1 base and J by 0 bases, and 7 bases separated the two germline ends. The CDR3 consists of 15 residues. Germline V lookup: CDR1 SGHTA, CDR2 FQGNSA. DNA for the CDR3: TGTGCCAGCAGCTTAGACCAGGGAGCCAAAAACATTCAGTACCTC. Translation: CASSLDQGAKNIQYL.

This clonotype is labeled medium-sized. J is TRBJ1-4 and V is TRBV19, with D possibly being TRBD1 (6 bases). This CDR3 has 15 amino acids. With 5 bases removed from V and 7 bases from J, the gap between germline ends came to 17 bases. Germline V gives CDR1 LNHDA, CDR2 SQIVND (reference sequence). DNA of the CDR3: TGTGCCAGTAGTGGCCGGGACACTGACGGTGAAAAACTGTTTTTT. This codes for CASSGRDTDGEKLFF.

In this sample, this clonotype is medium-sized. The chain couples TRBV19 to TRBJ1-6, with D perhaps matching TRBD1 (6 bases). The germline V gene encodes CDR1 LNHDA and CDR2 SQIVND (reference sequence). The CDR3 sequence is 13 residues long. V gave up 11 bases and J gave up 8 bases, with 16 bases separating them. CDR3 in DNA: TGTGCCTCCCAGACAGGAGGGCATTCACCCCTCCACTTT. It yields the protein CASQTGGHSPLHF.

The V and J genes are TRBV20-1 and TRBJ2-3; TRBD1 aligns across 7 bases. The CDR3 spans 14 residues. Germline CDR1 reads DFQATT; CDR2 reads SNEGSKA (reference sequence). J was trimmed by 4 bases and V by 0 bases; bases with no gene match: 4. The CDR3 reads CSARENRGADTQYF. The CDR3 DNA reads TGCAGTGCTAGAGAGAACAGGGGTGCAGATACGCAGTATTTT.

The V gene is TRBV4-3, the J gene TRBJ2-1, with 13 positions matching TRBD2. Germline V gene sequence: CDR1 LGHNA, CDR2 YSLEER. V lost 3 bases and J lost 10; bases outside the gene matches: 9. This CDR3 has 16 amino acids. DNA of the CDR3: TGCGCCAGCAGCCAGACTAGCGGGAGGCCCCGAATGGAGCAGTTCTTC. Amino acids: CASSQTSGRPRMEQFF.

This clonotype was observed a few times. The V and J genes are TRBV5-6 and TRBJ2-7; the D is unclear. Per the germline V gene, CDR1 is SGHDT and CDR2 is YYEEEE. This CDR3 contains 12 residues. With 1 base removed from V and 2 bases from J, the gap between germline ends came to 4 bases. The CDR3 nucleotides read TGTGCCAGCAGCTTGCGGGCCTACGAGCAGTACTTC. This encodes CASSLRAYEQYF.

V usage is TRBV20-1 and J usage is TRBJ2-1; TRBD1 matches at 10 bases. Germline V CDR1 and CDR2: DFQATT, SNEGSKA (reference sequence). The CDR3 sequence is 15 residues long. The junction had 6 bases not matched to a gene; V was cut back by 2 bases and J by 5 bases. The CDR3: CSARRDRGRDNEQFF. As DNA, the CDR3 is TGCAGTGCTAGACGAGACAGGGGGCGGGACAATGAGCAGTTCTTC.

By sample fraction, this clonotype is medium-sized. The rearrangement joins TRBV6-2 or TRBV6-3 to TRBJ2-3; the match to TRBD1 covers 7 bases. The ends lost 6 bases at V and 2 bases at J; junction bases unmatched: 5. CDR3 length: 14 amino acids. Germline values: CDR1 MNHEY, CDR2 SVGEGT. In nucleotides, the CDR3 is TGTGCCAGCAGCGACAGGGCTCTCACAGATACGCAGTATTTT. Protein sequence: CASSDRALTDTQYF.

This clonotype was recorded a few times. This sequence joins TRBV4-2 and TRBJ2-5; perhaps TRBD1 as D (5 bases). The germline V gene has CDR1 LGHNA and CDR2 YNFKEQ. The CDR3 is 14 residues long. Between the trimmed V and J ends, which lost 5 bases and 3 bases, there was a span of 13 bases. CDR3 loop: CASSIRIGEETQYF. The CDR3 DNA is TGTGCCAGCAGCATTCGTATAGGGGAAGAGACCCAGTACTTC.

By sample share, this clonotype is medium-sized. This sequence joins TRBV12-3 or TRBV12-4 and TRBJ2-1; 8 bases are a match to TRBD1. V gave up 3 bases and J gave up 7 bases; unmatched junction bases: 8. This CDR3 region has 15 residues. This CDR3 is CASSFGQGLLNEQFF. DNA for the CDR3: TGTGCCAGCAGTTTCGGACAGGGACTTTTGAATGAGCAGTTCTTC.

This clonotype is labeled as medium-sized. Here the CDR3 DNA reads TGTGCCAGCAGTTACTCGCGGGGGACGAACACTGAAGCTTTCTTT. This sequence encodes CASSYSRGTNTEAFF. The chain joins TRBV6-5 to TRBJ1-1; D possibly corresponds to TRBD1 (5 bases). Trimming shortened V by 0 bases and J by 1 base, and 9 bases separated the two germline ends. CDR1 and CDR2 from the germline V gene are MNHEY and SVGAGI. CDR3 length equals 15 residues.

By sample share, this clonotype is medium-sized. The genes are TRBV5-4 and TRBJ2-2; 11 nucleotides match TRBD1. From germline, CDR1 is SGHNT and CDR2 YYREEE (reference sequence). The J segment lost 6 bases and the V segment lost 4 bases, leaving 5 bases of the junction unmatched. CDR3 size: 15 residues. This CDR3 reads CASSAGTGGAGELFF. The CDR3, as DNA: TGTGCCAGCAGCGCCGGGACAGGGGGGGCCGGGGAGCTGTTTTTT.

Relative to its sample, this clonotype is medium-sized. The chain uses TRBV5-4 and TRBJ2-2; 8 nucleotides align to TRBD2. This CDR3 has 16 residues. V lost 1 base and J lost 5; bases outside the gene matches: 7. In germline, CDR1 is SGHNT, CDR2 YYREEE (reference sequence). The CDR3 spells CASSLTSGGGTGELFF. Written as DNA, the CDR3 is TGTGCCAGCAGCTTGACTAGCGGAGGTGGGACCGGGGAGCTGTTTTTT.

This clonotype counts as medium-sized. The chain employs TRBV6-6 and TRBJ1-5; weak D call: TRBD1 (5 bases). The germline CDR1 and CDR2 sequences are MNHNY and SVGAGI (reference sequence). The CDR3 has 13 residues. V lost 6 bases, J lost 4 bases, and 10 bases lay in between. As DNA, the CDR3 is TGTGCCAGCAGCCGGGACTTAAATCAGCCCCAGCATTTT. It translates to CASSRDLNQPQHF.

This clonotype has more than one count but fewer than ten. The V gene is TRBV4-2, the J gene TRBJ2-1; TRBD1 matches 9 bases. The CDR3 covers 18 residues. J was trimmed by 5 bases and V by 0 bases; bases with no gene match: 11. Germline V CDR1 and CDR2: LGHNA, YNFKEQ. CDR3 DNA: TGTGCCAGCAGCCAAGATGCCCCGACAGGGGGGCGGGACAATGAGCAGTTCTTC. This sequence encodes CASSQDAPTGGRDNEQFF.

Sample share makes this clonotype medium-sized. The CDR3, as DNA: TGTGCCAGCAGTTTGATGGCTAGCGGGAGTAGTGAGCAGTTCTTC. Translated, it gives CASSLMASGSSEQFF. The rearrangement joins TRBV12-3 or TRBV12-4 to TRBJ2-1; the match to TRBD2 covers 10 bases. V shed 3 bases and J 9 bases; nucleotides not matched to a gene: 8. The CDR3 consists of 15 residues.

This clonotype was counted only a few times. The chain has TRBV7-9 and TRBJ1-2; unclear D gene. CDR3 length equals 11 residues. V lost 6 bases to trimming and J lost 5 bases, with 7 bases between them. Looked up from germline, CDR1 is SEHNR and CDR2 is FQNEAQ (reference sequence). The CDR3 spells CASSQSYGYTF. CDR3 coding DNA: TGTGCCAGCAGTCAATCTTATGGCTACACCTTC.

This clonotype was seen more than once but under ten times. This chain joins TRBV20-1 and TRBJ1-1; D not resolved. Germline-derived CDR1 and CDR2 are DFQATT and SNEGSKA (reference sequence). V shed 0 bases and J shed 7 bases, with 12 bases lying between them. The CDR3 is 13 residues long. In DNA form, the CDR3 reads TGCAGTGCTAGAGATGCGACCTCACATGAAGCTTTCTTT. It specifies CSARDATSHEAFF.

The chain links TRBV7-2 to TRBJ2-7; D unresolved. Trimming took 2 bases from V and 3 from J, leaving 8 bases between them. The CDR3 has 13 amino acids. Per the germline V gene, CDR1 is SGHTA and CDR2 is FQGNSA. CDR3 DNA sequence: TGTGCCAGCAGCTTAACAGAGGACTACGAGCAGTACTTC. Translating it yields CASSLTEDYEQYF.

This clonotype was seen a handful of times. This chain links TRBV20-1 with TRBJ2-3; 9 bases align to TRBD2. Germline loops: CDR1 DFQATT, CDR2 SNEGSKA (reference sequence). CDR3 length: 14 residues. Trimming cost V 5 bases and J 5 bases; bases outside gene matches: 8. CDR3 protein: CSARLAGVRDTQYF. In nucleotides, the CDR3 is TGCAGTGCTCGTTTAGCGGGAGTGAGAGATACGCAGTATTTT.

The rearrangement uses TRBV28 and TRBJ1-2; D is undetermined. Trimming cost V 5 bases and J 0 bases, with 7 bases left between them. Germline lookup yields CDR1 MDHEN and CDR2 SYDVKM. The CDR3 runs 13 residues. The CDR3 DNA sequence: TGTGCCAGCAGTCTCGGGACTAACTATGGCTACACCTTC. Translating gives CASSLGTNYGYTF.

This clonotype has just a few counts. The chain has TRBV6-4 and TRBJ2-3; no clear D gene. Per germline, CDR1 MRHNA and CDR2 SNTAGT. The V end was cut by 0 bases, the J end by 1 base, with 5 bases between. The CDR3 totals 14 residues. In DNA form, the CDR3 reads TGTGCCAGCAGTGACTCAGCAGGCACAGATACGCAGTATTTT. It yields the protein CASSDSAGTDTQYF.